These T cell receptor beta chains were read from a single sample in a study of early T cells in non-severe SARS-CoV-2 infection. TCRdb reprocessed the 5' RACE reads with MiXCR, giving one entry per CDR3 protein. The data show roughly 53,000 distinct CDR3 sequences, roughly 10% seen once. Sequencing used whole blood. The receptors here all came from an adult who was a healthcare worker with PCR-confirmed SARS-CoV-2 infection or an uninfected control (not recorded which). CDR3s include the opening cysteine and the closing phenylalanine or tryptophan. The D gene is left open where the match is weak. Clone sizes are given selectively: once, few, many, or a class where the clone is expanded.

length	V	J	size	D	DNA	CDR3
18	TRBV7-6	TRBJ2-3	many	TRBD2	TGTGCCAGCAGCCTCCTCTCGGGCGGGAGTTTTGGAAAAGATACGCAGTATTTT	CASSLLSGGSFGKDTQYF
14	TRBV24-1	TRBJ1-5	few	-	TGTGCCACCAGTGAACAGGGCTACTATCAGCCCCAGCATTTT	CATSEQGYYQPQHF
12	TRBV7-2	TRBJ2-7	-	-	TGTGCCAGCAGCTCATCCTCCTACGAGCAGTACTTC	CASSSSSYEQYF
13	TRBV6-5	TRBJ2-2	once	-	TGTGCCAGCACCGGAGTGGAGTACGGGGAGCTGTTTTTT	CASTGVEYGELFF
15	TRBV5-1	TRBJ2-1	many	TRBD1	TGCGCCAGCAGCCCGGACAGGTCGTACTACAATGAGCAGTTCTTC	CASSPDRSYYNEQFF
13	TRBV6-2/TRBV6-3	TRBJ2-6	many	-	TGTGCCAGCAGCTCCTCTGGGGCCAACGTCCTGACTTTC	CASSSSGANVLTF
13	TRBV7-9	TRBJ2-7	many	-	TGTGCCAGCAGTGCTCAGGGAGTAGGCGAGCAGTACTTC	CASSAQGVGEQYF
14	TRBV27	TRBJ2-7	-	-	TGTGCCAGCAGTTTATCGGCAGGGTCTGGGGAGCAGTACTTC	CASSLSAGSGEQYF
13	TRBV27	TRBJ1-1	many	-	TGTGCCAGCAGTTATAGAGCGAACACTGAAGCTTTCTTT	CASSYRANTEAFF
13	TRBV2	TRBJ2-3	-	-	TGTGCCAGCATTTCTGGGGGGACAGATACGCAGTATTTT	CASISGGTDTQYF
15	TRBV15	TRBJ2-7	many	-	TGTGCCACCAGCACTAGGGCAGCATCAACGAACGAGCAGTACTTC	CATSTRAASTNEQYF
15	TRBV7-2	TRBJ2-3	many	TRBD1	TGTGCCAGCAGCCCGGATCGACAGGGGGTAGATACGCAGTATTTT	CASSPDRQGVDTQYF
15	TRBV20-1	TRBJ2-5	few	-	TGCAGTGCTAGAGATCTACAGTACGGCCAAGAGACCCAGTACTTC	CSARDLQYGQETQYF
14	TRBV5-6	TRBJ1-2	few	-	TGTGCCAGCAGCTTGGAAGACAGCACCTATGGCTACACCTTC	CASSLEDSTYGYTF
12	TRBV6-5	TRBJ2-2	once	-	TGTGCCAGCCATGGAGGCACCGGGGAGCTGTTTTTT	CASHGGTGELFF
17	TRBV7-8	TRBJ2-4	many	-	TGTGCCAGCAGCCCGAACGAGGGCAGAGAGGCCAAAAACATTCAGTACTTC	CASSPNEGREAKNIQYF
17	TRBV5-1	TRBJ2-7	many	TRBD1	TGCGCCAGCAGCTCGTGGTCCGGGACAGCTTCCAGCTACGAGCAGTACTTC	CASSSWSGTASSYEQYF
13	TRBV18	TRBJ2-7	many	TRBD2	TGTGCCAGCTCACCGGGGAGGGCGTACGAGCAGTACTTC	CASSPGRAYEQYF
15	TRBV27	TRBJ1-4	many	TRBD1	TGTGCCAGCAGTCTCACAGGGGGCCTGAATGAAAAACTGTTTTTT	CASSLTGGLNEKLFF
15	TRBV7-9	TRBJ2-3	-	-	TGTGCCAGCAGCTTAGACAGACATCCCACAGATACGCAGTATTTT	CASSLDRHPTDTQYF
13	TRBV7-9	TRBJ1-1	many	-	TGTGCCAGCAGCTCACAGGGCGACACTGAAGCTTTCTTT	CASSSQGDTEAFF
12	TRBV29-1	TRBJ2-3	many	TRBD1	TGCAGCACGGGACAGAACACAGATACGCAGTATTTT	CSTGQNTDTQYF
13	TRBV9	TRBJ2-2	many	-	TGTGCCAGCAGCGCCGGAAGCACCGGGGAGCTGTTTTTT	CASSAGSTGELFF
14	TRBV18	TRBJ1-2	few	TRBD1	TGTGCCAGCTCACCGTTGACAGGGTCCGGTGGCTACACCTTC	CASSPLTGSGGYTF
14	TRBV20-1	TRBJ1-3	many	-	TGCAGTGCTAGAGAGCGGGGATCTGGAAACACCATATATTTT	CSARERGSGNTIYF
15	TRBV27	TRBJ1-2	-	-	TGTGCCAGCAGTTTATCGCCCCACCGCCAGGGTGGCTACACCTTC	CASSLSPHRQGGYTF
16	TRBV7-2	TRBJ2-7	many	TRBD2	TGTGCCAGCAGCTTAGACTCCGGGAGGGCGTCCTACGAGCAGTACTTC	CASSLDSGRASYEQYF
15	TRBV6-1	TRBJ2-5	once	-	TGTGTCAGCAGTGAATCCCCCCGGGCTCAAGAGACCCAGTACTTC	CVSSESPRAQETQYF
15	TRBV4-2	TRBJ1-6	-	-	TGTGCCAGCAGCCAAGGTGGGCAGGCTGGTTCACCCCTCCACTTT	CASSQGGQAGSPLHF
15	TRBV11-3	TRBJ2-5	few	TRBD2	TGTGCCAGCTCGAGCGGGACTAGCGGACAAGAGACCCAGTACTTC	CASSSGTSGQETQYF
11	TRBV27	TRBJ2-7	many	-	TGTGCCAGGACACTAGCCCACGAGCAGTACTTC	CARTLAHEQYF
14	TRBV10-3	TRBJ1-1	few	-	TGTGCCATCAGTGCGACAGACAGGTTCACTGAAGCTTTCTTT	CAISATDRFTEAFF
19	TRBV20-1	TRBJ2-3	many	TRBD2	TGCAGTGCCCTCCCTGGTCGCCGACTAGCGGGGAGAAGCACAGATACGCAGTATTTT	CSALPGRRLAGRSTDTQYF
11	TRBV24-1	TRBJ2-1	many	-	TGTGCCACCAGGTCCTACAATGAGCAGTTCTTC	CATRSYNEQFF
15	TRBV7-3	TRBJ2-3	-	-	TGTGCCAGCAGCCTAAGGGGGACTAGCACAGATACGCAGTATTTT	CASSLRGTSTDTQYF
13	TRBV9	TRBJ1-6	few	-	TGTGCCAGCAGCGCCAACAGATTTTCACCCCTCCACTTT	CASSANRFSPLHF
10	TRBV2	TRBJ1-2	-	-	TGTGCCAGCCGGGGGGAAGGCTACACCTTC	CASRGEGYTF
14	TRBV9	TRBJ2-3	many	-	TGTGCCAGCAGCGCCGCCGGCAGGGCAGATACGCAGTATTTT	CASSAAGRADTQYF
14	TRBV2	TRBJ2-3	many	TRBD1	TGTGCCAGCAGGACGGGACAGGGGTCAGATACGCAGTATTTT	CASRTGQGSDTQYF
14	TRBV2	TRBJ2-2	few	-	TGTGCCAGCAAGCAGAACAGAGAAAACGGGGAGCTGTTTTTT	CASKQNRENGELFF
15	TRBV28	TRBJ2-7	many	-	TGTGCCAGCAGTTTCAAAATATATGGGGCCCACGAGCAGTACTTC	CASSFKIYGAHEQYF
15	TRBV14	TRBJ1-2	many	-	TGTGCCAGCAGCCTCCTCCGAAGGGATACGGATGGCTACACCTTC	CASSLLRRDTDGYTF
17	TRBV25-1	TRBJ1-2	-	TRBD1	TGTGCCAGCAGTGAAAGCCATCCGGGACAGGGGGTTATTGGCTACACCTTC	CASSESHPGQGVIGYTF
14	TRBV10-3	TRBJ2-3	-	TRBD2	TGTGCCATCAGTGAGTCGCGGGGGACAGATACGCAGTATTTT	CAISESRGTDTQYF
14	TRBV4-1	TRBJ2-7	many	TRBD1	TGCGCCAGCAGCGCGGGACAGGGGTTTTACGAGCAGTACTTC	CASSAGQGFYEQYF
13	TRBV12-3/TRBV12-4	TRBJ1-6	many	-	TGTGCCAGCAAGCTTACAAGGGATTCACCCCTCCACTTT	CASKLTRDSPLHF
15	TRBV12-3/TRBV12-4	TRBJ2-1	few	-	TGTGCCAGCAGTTTAGCGGATCCTATGACAGCCGAGCAGTTCTTC	CASSLADPMTAEQFF
16	TRBV5-1	TRBJ2-2	many	TRBD2	TGCGCCAGCAGCTTCGGATCGGGAGGGAACACCGGGGAGCTGTTTTTT	CASSFGSGGNTGELFF
17	TRBV7-2	TRBJ2-7	many	TRBD2	TGTGCCAGCAGCTTAGACTTCAGGCTAGCGGGGTCCTACGAGCAGTACTTC	CASSLDFRLAGSYEQYF
13	TRBV6-2/TRBV6-3	TRBJ2-3	many	-	TGTGCCAGCAGTTACGTGGGGCCAGATACGCAGTATTTT	CASSYVGPDTQYF
16	TRBV11-3	TRBJ2-2	few	-	TGTGCCAGCAGCTTACGGGGGTCCACGAACACCGGGGAGCTGTTTTTT	CASSLRGSTNTGELFF
14	TRBV12-3/TRBV12-4	TRBJ1-1	many	TRBD1	TGTGCCAGCACCCTGGGACAGGTCGGCACTGAAGCTTTCTTT	CASTLGQVGTEAFF
13	TRBV20-1	TRBJ2-7	many	-	TGCAGTGCCGTCCGGGGGGCGGGCTACGAGCAGTACTTC	CSAVRGAGYEQYF
12	TRBV20-1	TRBJ2-1	many	-	TGCAGTGCTACCCCTAGGGGGGATGAGCAGTTCTTC	CSATPRGDEQFF
15	TRBV2	TRBJ2-1	many	-	TGTGCCAGCAGTGAAGAGAGTAGTACCTACAATGAGCAGTTCTTC	CASSEESSTYNEQFF
13	TRBV20-1	TRBJ1-1	many	-	TGCAGTGCTAGCCCTCTAGGTCGCACTGAAGCTTTCTTT	CSASPLGRTEAFF
15	TRBV18	TRBJ1-5	-	-	TGTGCCAGCTCACCGTACGACGGTAGCAATCAGCCCCAGCATTTT	CASSPYDGSNQPQHF
13	TRBV29-1	TRBJ1-2	-	TRBD1	TGCAGCGTTACGACAGGGTCTAACTATGGCTACACCTTC	CSVTTGSNYGYTF
14	TRBV12-3/TRBV12-4	TRBJ2-1	many	TRBD1	TGTGCCAGCAGCCGTCACAGGGGAAACAATGAGCAGTTCTTC	CASSRHRGNNEQFF
12	TRBV11-2	TRBJ2-5	few	-	TGTGCCAGCAGCTTAGATTCGGAGACCCAGTACTTC	CASSLDSETQYF